The following is a T cell receptor (beta chain) sequence with its context. The germline V gene has CDR1 GTSNPN and CDR2 SVGIG (reference sequence). This CDR3 contains 16 residues. The germline V and J ends were trimmed by 0 bases and 1 base, with 15 bases remaining between them. This sample stems from a study of cytomegalovirus exposure and HLA in healthy donors. The PCR was carried out with 60 Vbeta primers and 13 Jbeta primers. Study processing details: Later analysis identified tens of millions of unique TCR beta chains, roughly 11 million shared. Sequenced by immunoSEQ multiplex PCR; TCRdb stores in-frame clones only, minus some. V and J calls plus clone size are reproduced from that table; the DNA served to infer D and trimming. The sample has about 190,000 clones.

The V gene is TRBV30, the J gene TRBJ1-1; D gene ambiguous. The receptor's source is a young woman in good health and CMV-seropositive. Specimen: PBMCs. CDR3 coding DNA: TGTGCCTGGAGTGTAAGCCCCCCAGACACGAACACTGAAGCTTTCTTT. Encoded protein: CAWSVSPPDTNTEAFF.